This entry is about one TCR beta chain. No antigen is known for it. The CDR3 consists of 15 residues. V lost 1 base to trimming and J lost 2 bases, with 6 bases between them. Germline V gives CDR1 LGHNA, CDR2 YSLEER. The sample comes from a study of T cell responses to AZD1222 COVID-19 vaccine. Notes on the study in general: Repertoire sampling occurred only after the peak T cell response.

The assay was immunoSEQ multiplex PCR, and TCRdb's table has in-frame clones only and misses some. In the table there are 120,000 or so clones, roughly nine tenths of which are singletons. This TCR derives from an adult who received the AZD1222 COVID-19 vaccine. This chain links TRBV4-3 with TRBJ2-6, with D uncertain. The sample consisted of peripheral blood, taken 28 days after the second AZD1222 dose. CDR3 loop: CASSQGSTGANVLTF. DNA of the CDR3: TGCGCCAGCAGCCAAGGTAGCACTGGGGCCAACGTCCTGACTTTC.